These 15 T cell receptor beta chains originate from one sample sequenced in a study of shared clonotypes between healthy human individuals. The data were produced by immunoSEQ multiplex PCR, yet TCRdb's version contains in-frame clones alone and is incomplete. The table lists around 2.5 million clones, 90% to 95% of them singletons. The sequencing input was naive CD4+ T cells from PBMCs. Described subset: CD45RA+ positively selected. The receptor set was obtained from a young man in good health. Some clones in this sample may be carry-over from other donors' samples.

At least ten counts were recorded for this clone. The rearrangement joins TRBV10-3 to TRBJ1-2, with D possibly being TRBD1 (6 bases). The germline CDR1 and CDR2 sequences are ENHRY and SYGVKD. Trimming took 3 bases from V and 8 from J, leaving 10 bases between them. The CDR3 is 12 residues long. The CDR3 DNA reads as TGTGCCATCAGTGAACAGGGTAGGGGCTACACCTTC. This translates into CAISEQGRGYTF.

The chain has TRBV27 and TRBJ2-7, with TRBD2 matching 11 bases. Germline V gene lookup returns CDR1 MNHEY and CDR2 SMNVEV (reference sequence). This CDR3 region has 15 residues. J gave up 3 bases and V 6 bases, and 7 bases lay outside the gene matches. The CDR3 DNA sequence: TGTGCCAGCAGAGCAACTAGCGGGAGTCTCTACGAGCAGTACTTC. Translated, it gives CASRATSGSLYEQYF.

The V call is TRBV6-6, the J call TRBJ2-5, with D perhaps matching TRBD1 or TRBD2 (7 bases each). V was cut by 8 bases and J by 5 bases, with 15 bases left in between. CDR1 is MNHNY and CDR2 is SVGAGI in the germline V gene (reference sequence). This CDR3 spans 13 amino acids. CDR3 region: CASGEGARETQYF. CDR3 coding DNA: TGTGCCAGCGGGGAGGGGGCTCGGGAGACCCAGTACTTC.

This chain uses TRBV4-1 with TRBJ1-2, with D perhaps TRBD1 (5 bases). Germline CDR1 and CDR2: MGHRA and YSYEKL. V lost 2 bases to trimming and J lost 4 bases, with 14 bases between them. There are 15 residues in the CDR3. The CDR3 coding sequence is TGCGCCAGCAGCCAATCGAGGGGAGGAAGCTATGGCTACACCTTC. Translation gives CASSQSRGGSYGYTF.

The V call is TRBV5-4, the J call TRBJ1-2; TRBD1 agrees at 9 bases. The CDR3 extends over 14 amino acids. Losses at the gene ends were 4 bases for V and 9 bases for J; bases not matched to a gene: 10. Germline-derived CDR1 and CDR2 are SGHNT and YYREEE (reference sequence). This CDR3 reads CASSQPGTGKSYTF. As DNA, the CDR3 is TGTGCCAGCAGCCAACCAGGGACAGGGAAGAGCTACACCTTC.

The chain recombines TRBV9 with TRBJ2-5, with a possible D match to TRBD2 (6 bases). There are 15 residues in the CDR3. The germline V gene encodes CDR1 SGDLS and CDR2 YYNGEE. The ends were cut back, 0 bases at V and 5 bases at J, with 14 bases in the middle. The CDR3 region is CASSVDTGGEETQYF. In nucleotides, the CDR3 is TGTGCCAGCAGCGTAGACACCGGAGGGGAGGAGACCCAGTACTTC.

This chain uses TRBV2 with TRBJ2-1, with D possibly matching TRBD1 (6 bases). The CDR3 contains 13 residues. Germline assignment: CDR1 SNHLY and CDR2 FYNNEI. The germline V and J ends were trimmed by 8 bases and 7 bases, with 15 bases remaining between them. The CDR3 DNA is TGTGCCAGCGGGAAAGGGGGTAAGAATGAGCAGTTCTTC. Its protein product is CASGKGGKNEQFF.

The chain joins TRBV29-1 to TRBJ1-2, with D unclear. V was pared by 6 bases and J by 7 bases, with 12 bases between. This CDR3 is built from 11 residues. Germline loops: CDR1 SQVTM, CDR2 ANQGSEA. DNA for the CDR3: TGCAGCGTCCGAGGTTTTAGTGGCTACACCTTC. Translation: CSVRGFSGYTF.

V gene TRBV7-9 combines with J gene TRBJ2-1, with D maybe TRBD2 (5 bases). V shed 8 bases and J shed 6 bases, with 20 bases lying between them. CDR3 length: 15 amino acids. Germline lookup yields CDR1 SEHNR and CDR2 FQNEAQ (reference sequence). The CDR3 DNA follows: TGTGCCAGCTCGAGGGTCCCTCCGGGGAGCAATGAGCAGTTCTTC. This sequence encodes CASSRVPPGSNEQFF.

The V gene is TRBV2, the J gene TRBJ2-5; D possibly corresponds to TRBD1 (6 bases). Trimming took 6 bases from V and 2 from J, leaving 13 bases between them. CDR1 is SNHLY, CDR2 FYNNEI, per germline. The CDR3 length is 14 residues. CDR3 bases: TGTGCCAGCAGCTCACAGGGTCGACAAGAGACCCAGTACTTC. As protein: CASSSQGRQETQYF.

The gene calls are TRBV4-2 and TRBJ1-4; D not resolved. The CDR3 consists of 16 residues. The germline V gene encodes CDR1 LGHNA and CDR2 YNFKEQ. Between the trimmed V and J ends, which lost 6 bases and 0 bases, there was a span of 14 bases. The CDR3 nucleotides are TGTGCCAGCAGGTCCTCGATCGCCACAACTAATGAAAAACTGTTTTTT. Its protein product is CASRSSIATTNEKLFF.

The chain recombines TRBV2 with TRBJ2-3; D is unresolved. The CDR3 is 15 amino acids. V was trimmed by 4 bases and J by 0 bases, leaving 11 bases between them. The germline V gene has CDR1 SNHLY and CDR2 FYNNEI. CDR3 loop: CASSVGSVSTDTQYF. Here the CDR3 DNA reads TGTGCCAGCAGTGTTGGGTCAGTTAGCACAGATACGCAGTATTTT.

V gene TRBV29-1 combines with J gene TRBJ2-1; D perhaps matches TRBD2 (5 bases). The germline gives CDR1 SQVTM, CDR2 ANQGSEA. V was cut by 8 bases and J by 0 bases, with 11 bases left in between. The CDR3 covers 13 residues. The CDR3 spells CSCGLTSYNEQFF. CDR3 nucleotide sequence: TGCAGCTGCGGACTTACCTCCTACAATGAGCAGTTCTTC.

The chain has TRBV7-3 and TRBJ2-2; a weak D match, TRBD2 (5 bases). Between the trimmed V and J ends, which lost 2 bases and 2 bases, there was a span of 12 bases. The CDR3 spans 16 residues. Germline V lookup: CDR1 SGHTA, CDR2 FQGTGA. CDR3 sequence: CASSLLGSGNTGELFF. The CDR3 coding sequence is TGTGCCAGCAGCTTATTAGGGAGTGGAAACACCGGGGAGCTGTTTTTT.

Of note for this clone: Relative to the germline gene, one junction end is altered; a read error may explain this. The chain combines TRBV2 with TRBJ2-2, with a tentative D call TRBD1 (6 bases). CDR1 is SNHLY and CDR2 is FYNNEI in the germline V gene. The CDR3 spans 14 residues. The CDR3: CASSDTGPAGELFF. DNA for the CDR3: TGTGCCAGCAGCGATACAGGGCCGGCCGGCGAGCTGTTTTTT.